This T cell receptor beta chain was found in a study of PD-L1 blockade in urothelial cancer. Across the study: Before enrollment, 0 to 3 chemotherapy regimens had been given to patients. It was at 3 weeks (second dose) and 6 weeks after treatment start that blood was analyzed.

Each PCR reaction had synthetic TCR analog templates spiked into it. The assay was immunoSEQ multiplex PCR, and TCRdb's table has in-frame clones only and misses some. The repertoire holds some 100,000 clones, 91% seen once, with almost 0.95% in the top ten. This clone has a single count. This material consisted of PBMCs, taken around atezolizumab (anti-PD-L1) treatment. The clonotype originates from a woman at least 80 years old with urothelial cancer.

The CDR3 region is CASSGQGGSYNEQFF. CDR3 coding DNA: TGCGCCAGCTCAGGACAGGGCGGGAGCTACAATGAGCAGTTCTTC. The chain recombines TRBV5-1 with TRBJ2-1; a possible D gene is TRBD1 (8 bases). The CDR3 sequence is 15 residues long. Germline values: CDR1 SGHRS, CDR2 YFSETQ. V shed 7 bases and J shed 3 bases, with 17 bases lying between them.